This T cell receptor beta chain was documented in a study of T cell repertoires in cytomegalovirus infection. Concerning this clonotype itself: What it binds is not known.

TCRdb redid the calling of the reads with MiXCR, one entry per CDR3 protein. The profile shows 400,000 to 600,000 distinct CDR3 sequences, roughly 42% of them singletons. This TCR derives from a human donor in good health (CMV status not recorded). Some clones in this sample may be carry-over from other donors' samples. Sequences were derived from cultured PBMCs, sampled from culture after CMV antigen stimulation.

The CDR3 DNA follows: TGTGCCAGCAGTCCGAGCGGGGGGTGGACCGGGGAGCTGTTTTTT. It encodes CASSPSGGWTGELFF. This rearrangement joins TRBV12-3 or TRBV12-4 to TRBJ2-2, with TRBD2 matching 9 bases. J gave up 5 bases and V 5 bases, and 6 bases lay outside the gene matches. This CDR3 spans 15 amino acids.